One T cell receptor beta chain is described in this entry. The target antigen is unknown. Germline CDR1 and CDR2: DFQATT and SNEGSKA (reference sequence). The CDR3 length is 14 residues. V was pared by 3 bases and J by 2 bases, with 12 bases between. The use of genomic DNA as template underpinned the TCR beta VDJ and CDR3 profiling. TCRdb passed the reads through MiXCR, listing each CDR3 protein once. The sample holds 80,000 or so distinct CDR3 sequences, under 80% seen once. The data originate from a study of CD8+CD57+ T cells in acquired aplastic anemia. Findings and limits, study-wide: Overlap between patients and controls comprised about 28 CD8+ CDR3 sequences.

Patients picked for sequencing had shown CD8+CD57+ cell expansion detected by flow cytometry. Severe acquired aplastic anemia was diagnosed in all patients. Patients had received no therapy at the time of blood sampling. The receptor was derived from a human donor with aplastic anemia. The specimen sequenced was sorted CD4+, CD8+, or CD8+CD57+ T cells (not recorded which) from PBMCs. This rearrangement joins TRBV20-1 to TRBJ2-3; TRBD2 is a possible D gene (5 bases). The CDR3 DNA is TGCAGTGCTAGTTTAGGACTCTCCACAGATACGCAGTATTTT. Translating it yields CSASLGLSTDTQYF.